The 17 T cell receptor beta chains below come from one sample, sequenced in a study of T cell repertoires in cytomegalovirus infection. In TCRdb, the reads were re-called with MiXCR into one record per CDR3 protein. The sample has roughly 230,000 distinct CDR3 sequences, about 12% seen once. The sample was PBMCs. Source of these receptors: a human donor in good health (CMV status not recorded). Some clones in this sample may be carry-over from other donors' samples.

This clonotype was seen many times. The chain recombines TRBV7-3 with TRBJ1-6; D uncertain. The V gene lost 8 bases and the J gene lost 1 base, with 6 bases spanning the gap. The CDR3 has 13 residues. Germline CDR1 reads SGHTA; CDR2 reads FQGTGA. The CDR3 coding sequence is TGTGCCAGCGGGCAATCCTATAATTCACCCCTCCACTTT. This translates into CASGQSYNSPLHF.

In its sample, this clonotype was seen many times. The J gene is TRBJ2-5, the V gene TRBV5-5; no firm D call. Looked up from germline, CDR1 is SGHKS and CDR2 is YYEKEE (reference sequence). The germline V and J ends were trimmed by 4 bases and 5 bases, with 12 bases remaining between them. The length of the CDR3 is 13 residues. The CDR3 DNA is TGTGCCAGCAGCCAGGTTCCTCTGGAGACCCAGTACTTC. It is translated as CASSQVPLETQYF.

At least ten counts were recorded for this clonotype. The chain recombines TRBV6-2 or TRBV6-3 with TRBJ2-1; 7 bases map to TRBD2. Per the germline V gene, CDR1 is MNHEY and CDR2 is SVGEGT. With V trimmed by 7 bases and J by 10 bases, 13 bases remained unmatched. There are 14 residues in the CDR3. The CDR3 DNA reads TGTGCCAGCACAGCTGGGGGGGAGCCCCCCGAGCAGTTCTTC. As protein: CASTAGGEPPEQFF.

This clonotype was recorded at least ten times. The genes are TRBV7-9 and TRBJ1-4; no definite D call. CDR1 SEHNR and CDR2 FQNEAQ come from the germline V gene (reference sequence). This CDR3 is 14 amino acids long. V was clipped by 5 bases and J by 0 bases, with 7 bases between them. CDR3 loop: CASSQDSTNEKLFF. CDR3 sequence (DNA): TGTGCCAGCAGCCAGGATTCAACTAATGAAAAACTGTTTTTT.

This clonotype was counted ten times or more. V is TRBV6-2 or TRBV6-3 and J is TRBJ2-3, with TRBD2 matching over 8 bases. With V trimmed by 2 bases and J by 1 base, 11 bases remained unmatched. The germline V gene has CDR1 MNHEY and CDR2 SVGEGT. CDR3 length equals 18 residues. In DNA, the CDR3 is TGTGCCAGCAGTTACCGGGGTAGCGGGATCGCTCGCACAGATACGCAGTATTTT. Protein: CASSYRGSGIARTDTQYF.

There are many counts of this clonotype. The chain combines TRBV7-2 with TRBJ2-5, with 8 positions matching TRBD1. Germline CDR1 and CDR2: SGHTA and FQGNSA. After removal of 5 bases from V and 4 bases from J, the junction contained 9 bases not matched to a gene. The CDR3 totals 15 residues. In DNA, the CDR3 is TGTGCCAGCAGCGGACAGGGAGAGGGATTAGAGACCCAGTACTTC. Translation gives CASSGQGEGLETQYF.

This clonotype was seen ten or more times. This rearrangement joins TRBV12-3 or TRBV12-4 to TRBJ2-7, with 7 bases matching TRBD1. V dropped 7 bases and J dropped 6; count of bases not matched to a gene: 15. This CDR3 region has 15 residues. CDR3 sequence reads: CASTVWVTGECEQYF. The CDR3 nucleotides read TGTGCCAGCACCGTTTGGGTCACAGGGGAATGCGAGCAGTACTTC.

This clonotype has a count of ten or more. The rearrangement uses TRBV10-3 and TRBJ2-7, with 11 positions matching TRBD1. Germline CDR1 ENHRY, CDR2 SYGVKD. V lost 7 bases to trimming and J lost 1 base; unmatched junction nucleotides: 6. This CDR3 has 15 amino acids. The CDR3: CAITDRDRGSYEQYF. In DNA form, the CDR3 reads TGTGCCATCACTGACCGGGACAGGGGGTCCTACGAGCAGTACTTC.

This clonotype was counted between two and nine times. The CDR3 DNA reads as TGTGCCAGCAGTGAACAGGGCCCCAGCGGGGATACGCAGTATTTT. Translated, it gives CASSEQGPSGDTQYF. This chain links TRBV2 with TRBJ2-3; D possibly corresponds to TRBD2 (6 bases). V was trimmed by 2 bases and J by 6 bases, leaving 15 bases between them. Germline V lookup: CDR1 SNHLY, CDR2 FYNNEI. CDR3 size: 15 residues.

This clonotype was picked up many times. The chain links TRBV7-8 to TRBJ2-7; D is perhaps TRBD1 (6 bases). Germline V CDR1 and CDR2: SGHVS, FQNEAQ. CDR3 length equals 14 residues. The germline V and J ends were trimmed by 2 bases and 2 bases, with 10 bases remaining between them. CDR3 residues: CASSLQGTAYEQYF. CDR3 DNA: TGTGCCAGCAGCTTACAGGGGACCGCCTACGAGCAGTACTTC.

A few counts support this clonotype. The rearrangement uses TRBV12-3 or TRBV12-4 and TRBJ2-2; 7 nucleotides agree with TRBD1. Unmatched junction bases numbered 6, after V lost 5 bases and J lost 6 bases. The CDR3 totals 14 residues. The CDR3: CASSTLQGAGELFF. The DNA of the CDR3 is TGTGCCAGCAGTACTCTGCAGGGGGCCGGGGAGCTGTTTTTT.

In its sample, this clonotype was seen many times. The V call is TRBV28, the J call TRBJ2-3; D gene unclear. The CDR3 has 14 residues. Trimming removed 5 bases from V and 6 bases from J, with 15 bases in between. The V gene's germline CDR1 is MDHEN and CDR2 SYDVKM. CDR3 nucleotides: TGTGCCAGCAGTGTCGGCGGTAATTTGGATACGCAGTATTTT. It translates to CASSVGGNLDTQYF. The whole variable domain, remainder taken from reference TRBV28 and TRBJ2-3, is DVKVTQSSRYLVKRTGEKVFLECVQDMDHENMFWYRQDPGLGLRLIYFSYDVKMKEKGDIPEGYSVSREKKERFSLILESASTNQTSMYLCASSVGGNLDTQYFGPGTRLTVL.

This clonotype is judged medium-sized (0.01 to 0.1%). The chain's CDR3 is CASSLQPPGRDYNEQFF. In DNA form, the CDR3 reads TGTGCCAGCAGCTTACAGCCCCCCGGCAGGGACTACAATGAGCAGTTCTTC. The rearrangement joins TRBV7-2 to TRBJ2-1, with D perhaps matching TRBD1 (5 bases). Germline V gene sequence: CDR1 SGHTA, CDR2 FQGNSA. V was cut by 2 bases and J by 3 bases, with 17 bases left in between. This CDR3 comprises 17 residues.

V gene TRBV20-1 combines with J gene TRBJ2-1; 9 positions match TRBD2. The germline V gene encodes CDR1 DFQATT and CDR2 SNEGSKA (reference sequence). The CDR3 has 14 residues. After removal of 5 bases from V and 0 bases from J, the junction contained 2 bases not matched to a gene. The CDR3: CSAFSGGSYNEQFF. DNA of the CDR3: TGCAGTGCTTTTAGCGGGGGCTCCTACAATGAGCAGTTCTTC.

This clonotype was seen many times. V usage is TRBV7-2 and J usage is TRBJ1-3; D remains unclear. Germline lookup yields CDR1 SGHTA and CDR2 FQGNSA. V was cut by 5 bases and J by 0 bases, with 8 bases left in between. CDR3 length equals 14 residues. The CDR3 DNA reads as TGTGCCAGCAGCCCGACGGTCTCTGGAAACACCATATATTTT. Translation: CASSPTVSGNTIYF.

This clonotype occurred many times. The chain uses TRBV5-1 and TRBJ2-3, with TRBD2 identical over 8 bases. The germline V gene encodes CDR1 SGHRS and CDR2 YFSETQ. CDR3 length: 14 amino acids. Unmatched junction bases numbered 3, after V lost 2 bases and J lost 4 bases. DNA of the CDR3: TGCGCCAGCAGCTTCGGAGCGGGAGCAGATACGCAGTATTTT. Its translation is CASSFGAGADTQYF.

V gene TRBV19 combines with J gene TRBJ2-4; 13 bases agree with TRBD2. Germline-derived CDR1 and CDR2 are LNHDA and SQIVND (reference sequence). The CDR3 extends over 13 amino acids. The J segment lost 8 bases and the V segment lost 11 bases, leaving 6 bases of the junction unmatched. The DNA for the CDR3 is TGTGCCTCGAGGACTAGCGGGGGTGACATTCAGTACTTC. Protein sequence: CASRTSGGDIQYF.